These T cell receptor beta chains were read from a single sample in a study of glioma-infiltrating T cells after dendritic cell vaccination. Some clones are missing from TCRdb's copy, which holds only in-frame ones; the method was immunoSEQ multiplex PCR. The sample holds about 67,000 clones; roughly 79% are singletons and the top ten take roughly 8.2%. The material sequenced was blood, taken before dendritic cell vaccination. The receptors derive from a human donor with glioblastoma. Each CDR3 is given with its conserved first and last residue. A D gene is named only where the DNA matches it firmly. Clone size appears in some rows only: once, few, many, or a class for an expanded clone.

clone_size	j_call	v_call	d_call	cdr3_aa	cdr3_nt
.	TRBJ2-1	TRBV5-4	TRBD2	CASSFGTSGFSYNEQFF	TGTGCCAGCAGCTTCGGGACTAGCGGGTTCTCCTACAATGAGCAGTTCTTC
.	TRBJ2-1	TRBV5-1	TRBD1	CASSQDRGGREQFF	TGCGCCAGCAGCCAGGACAGGGGAGGTCGTGAGCAGTTCTTC
.	TRBJ2-2	TRBV29-1	TRBD1	CSVGQGAQGGELFF	TGCAGCGTTGGGCAGGGGGCTCAGGGCGGGGAGCTGTTTTTT
few	TRBJ2-6	TRBV6-1	.	CASQASGANVLTF	TGTGCCAGCCAGGCGTCTGGGGCCAACGTCCTGACTTTC
.	TRBJ2-2	TRBV4-2	TRBD2	CASTTSGGAANTGELFF	TGTGCCAGCACAACTAGCGGGGGGGCCGCGAACACCGGGGAGCTGTTTTTT
.	TRBJ1-1	TRBV14	.	CASSSHLGDVEAFF	TGTGCCAGCAGCTCTCATTTAGGAGATGTGGAAGCTTTCTTT
.	TRBJ2-5	TRBV2	.	CASTPGGETQYF	TGTGCCAGCACCCCAGGGGGGGAGACCCAGTACTTC
.	TRBJ1-6	TRBV25-1	.	CASSERTGGSPLHF	TGTGCCAGCAGTGAAAGAACAGGTGGTTCACCCCTCCACTTT
once	TRBJ1-6	TRBV5-8	TRBD1	CASSFAYSGTENSPLHF	TGTGCCAGCAGCTTCGCATATTCCGGGACAGAGAATTCACCCCTCCACTTT
.	TRBJ1-1	TRBV7-9	.	CASSQTSSTEAFF	TGTGCCAGCAGCCAGACATCGTCCACTGAAGCTTTCTTT
.	TRBJ1-5	TRBV4-1	.	CASSQDHNWPSEQHF	TGCGCCAGCAGCCAAGACCACAATTGGCCCAGCGAACAGCATTTT
.	TRBJ2-1	TRBV7-9	.	CASSLVFEHLSYNEQFF	TGTGCCAGCAGCTTAGTGTTTGAACACCTCTCCTACAATGAGCAGTTCTTC
.	TRBJ2-2	TRBV7-3	.	CASSPQPTGELFF	TGTGCCAGCAGCCCACAACCTACCGGGGAGCTGTTTTTT
.	TRBJ1-1	TRBV27	.	CASSYSRGSGTEAFF	TGTGCCAGCAGCTATTCTCGGGGTTCGGGCACTGAAGCTTTCTTT
.	TRBJ2-3	TRBV27	.	CATSARGLYTDTQYF	TGTGCCACTTCCGCTAGGGGACTTTACACAGATACGCAGTATTTT
.	TRBJ2-4	TRBV5-1	.	CASSLLPGQGVQYF	TGCGCCAGCAGCTTGTTGCCAGGTCAAGGCGTTCAGTACTTC
.	TRBJ2-1	TRBV6-1	TRBD2	CASSEGLAGRNEQFF	TGTGCCAGCAGTGAAGGGCTAGCGGGGCGAAATGAGCAGTTCTTC
.	TRBJ1-1	TRBV27	TRBD1	CASSLTGVPPTDEYTEAFF	TGTGCCAGCAGCCTGACAGGGGTTCCCCCCACCGATGAGTACACTGAAGCTTTCTTT
once	TRBJ1-4	TRBV7-2	.	CASSQEQGSEKLFF	TGTGCCAGCAGCCAGGAACAGGGATCTGAAAAACTGTTTTTT
.	TRBJ1-1	TRBV10-3	.	CATLNWGRGDTEAFF	TGTGCCACCCTAAATTGGGGCCGTGGGGACACTGAAGCTTTCTTT
.	TRBJ1-1	TRBV13	.	CASSFALVARGELTTEAFF	TGTGCCAGCAGCTTCGCCTTGGTCGCACGGGGGGAACTAACGACTGAAGCTTTCTTT
.	TRBJ1-2	TRBV7-9	.	CASSFPDRTYGYTF	TGTGCCAGCAGCTTCCCTGACAGGACCTATGGCTACACCTTC
.	TRBJ2-3	TRBV7-9	.	CASSPRMDGGADTQYF	TGTGCCAGCAGCCCACGGATGGATGGGGGCGCAGATACGCAGTATTTT
once	TRBJ2-7	TRBV18	.	CASSQLTGAYEQYF	TGTGCCAGCTCACAGCTAACGGGGGCCTACGAGCAGTACTTC
.	TRBJ1-1	TRBV27	.	CASSRSHVNTEAFF	TGTGCCAGCAGCCGATCACATGTAAACACTGAAGCTTTCTTT
.	TRBJ1-4	TRBV2	TRBD1	CASSVVRTGSIVSEKLFF	TGTGCCAGCAGTGTTGTAAGGACAGGGAGTATTGTCAGTGAAAAACTGTTTTTT
.	TRBJ2-3	TRBV5-1	.	CASSYGGMGTDTQYF	TGCGCCAGCAGTTACGGGGGAATGGGGACAGATACGCAGTATTTT
.	TRBJ1-5	TRBV29-1	.	CSAGGQNQPQHF	TGCAGCGCAGGAGGACAGAATCAGCCCCAGCATTTT
.	TRBJ1-2	TRBV18	.	CASSGSSGGYTF	TGTGCCAGCTCAGGCTCCTCGGGTGGCTACACCTTC
few	TRBJ1-1	TRBV19	.	CASRTFMNTEAFF	TGTGCCAGCAGAACATTCATGAACACTGAAGCTTTCTTT
.	TRBJ1-2	TRBV6-1	.	CASSEAGRKAYGYTF	TGTGCCAGCAGTGAAGCCGGCAGGAAGGCCTATGGCTACACCTTC
.	TRBJ2-3	TRBV18	TRBD2	CASSPVSGGTDTQYF	TGTGCCAGCTCACCAGTGAGCGGGGGCACAGATACGCAGTATTTT
.	TRBJ2-7	TRBV27	.	CASSSSTAVTYEQYF	TGTGCCAGCAGTTCCTCGACAGCTGTCACCTACGAGCAGTACTTC
.	TRBJ1-2	TRBV5-4	.	CASSAIPLRANYGYTF	TGTGCCAGCAGCGCGATCCCCCTAAGAGCTAACTATGGCTACACCTTC
.	TRBJ2-5	TRBV6-1	TRBD2	CASRTSGGAGETQYF	TGTGCCAGCAGGACTAGCGGGGGGGCGGGGGAGACCCAGTACTTC
.	TRBJ2-5	TRBV2	TRBD1	CASSGAGTGGETQYF	TGTGCCAGCAGTGGAGCGGGGACAGGGGGTGAGACCCAGTACTTC
.	TRBJ2-1	TRBV4-1	TRBD2	CASSQVGLADYNEQFF	TGCGCCAGCAGCCAAGTGGGACTAGCGGATTACAATGAGCAGTTCTTC